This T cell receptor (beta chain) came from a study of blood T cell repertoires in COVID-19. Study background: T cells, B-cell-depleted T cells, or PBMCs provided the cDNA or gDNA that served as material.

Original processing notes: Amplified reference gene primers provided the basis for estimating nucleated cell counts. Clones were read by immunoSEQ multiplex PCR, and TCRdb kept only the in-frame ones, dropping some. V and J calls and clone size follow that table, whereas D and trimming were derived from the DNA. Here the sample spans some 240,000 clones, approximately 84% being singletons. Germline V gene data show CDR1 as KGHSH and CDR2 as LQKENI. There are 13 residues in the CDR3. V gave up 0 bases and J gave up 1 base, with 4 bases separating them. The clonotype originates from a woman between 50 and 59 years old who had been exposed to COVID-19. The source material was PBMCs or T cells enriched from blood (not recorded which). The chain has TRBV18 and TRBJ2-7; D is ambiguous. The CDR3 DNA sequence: TGTGCCAGCTCACCACCGGCATCCTACGAGCAGTACTTC. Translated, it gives CASSPPASYEQYF. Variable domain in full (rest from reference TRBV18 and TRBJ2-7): NAGVMQNPRHLVRRRGQEARLRCSPMKGHSHVYWYRQLPEEGLKFMVYLQKENIIDESGMPKERFSAEFPKEGPSILRIQQVVRGDSAAYFCASSPPASYEQYFGPGTRLTVT.